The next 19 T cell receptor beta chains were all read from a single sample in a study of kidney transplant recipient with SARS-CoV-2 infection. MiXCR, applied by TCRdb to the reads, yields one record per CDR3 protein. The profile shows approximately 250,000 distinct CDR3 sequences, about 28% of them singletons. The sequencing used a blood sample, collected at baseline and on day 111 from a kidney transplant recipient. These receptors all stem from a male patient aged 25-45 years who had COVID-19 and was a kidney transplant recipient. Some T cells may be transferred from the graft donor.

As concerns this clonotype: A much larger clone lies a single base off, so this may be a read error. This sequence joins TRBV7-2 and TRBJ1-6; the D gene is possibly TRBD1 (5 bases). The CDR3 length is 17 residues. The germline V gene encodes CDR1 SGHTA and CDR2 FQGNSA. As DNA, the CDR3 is TGTGCCAGCGGCTTAGGGTGGGCAGGGACCTATAATTCACCCCTCCACTTT. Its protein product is CASGLGWAGTYNSPLHF.

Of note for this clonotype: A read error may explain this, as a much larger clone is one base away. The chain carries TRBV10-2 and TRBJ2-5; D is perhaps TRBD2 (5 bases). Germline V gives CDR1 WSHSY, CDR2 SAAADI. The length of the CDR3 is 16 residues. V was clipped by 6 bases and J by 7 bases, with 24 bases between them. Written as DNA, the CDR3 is TGCGCCAGCAGAGAACCCGGACCCTTCGGCCGGGGGACCCAGTACTTC. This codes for CASREPGPFGRGTQYF.

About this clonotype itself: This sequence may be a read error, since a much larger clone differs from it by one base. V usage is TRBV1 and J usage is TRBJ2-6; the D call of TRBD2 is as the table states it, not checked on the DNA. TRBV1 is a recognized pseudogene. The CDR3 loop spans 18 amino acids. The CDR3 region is CTSGLRSLCQSRANVLTF. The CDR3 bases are TGCACCAGCGGACTCAGGAGTTTGTGCCAAAGTCGGGCCAACGTCCTGACTTTC.

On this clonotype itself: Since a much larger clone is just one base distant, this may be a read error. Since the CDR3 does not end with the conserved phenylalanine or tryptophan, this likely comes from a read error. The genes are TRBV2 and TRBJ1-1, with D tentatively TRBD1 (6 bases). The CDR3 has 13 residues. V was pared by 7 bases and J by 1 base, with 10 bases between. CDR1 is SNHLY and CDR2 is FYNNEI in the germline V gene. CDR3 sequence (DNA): TGTGCCAGCACCGAGGGGGGGAACACTGAAGCTTTCCTT. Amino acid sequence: CASTEGGNTEAFL.

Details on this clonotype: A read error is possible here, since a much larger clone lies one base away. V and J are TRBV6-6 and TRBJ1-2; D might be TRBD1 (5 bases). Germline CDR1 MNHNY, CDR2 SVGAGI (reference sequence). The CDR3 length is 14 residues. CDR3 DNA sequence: TGTACCAGCAGTTACACGGGGCAGAGCTATGGCTACACCTTC. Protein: CTSSYTGQSYGYTF.

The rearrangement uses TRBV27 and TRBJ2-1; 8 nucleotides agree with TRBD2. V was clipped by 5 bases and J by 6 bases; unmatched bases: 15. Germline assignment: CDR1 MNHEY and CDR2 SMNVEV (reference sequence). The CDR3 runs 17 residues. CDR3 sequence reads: CASSPRVKREWGNEQFF. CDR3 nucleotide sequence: TGTGCCAGCAGTCCCCGGGTGAAGCGGGAGTGGGGCAATGAGCAGTTCTTC.

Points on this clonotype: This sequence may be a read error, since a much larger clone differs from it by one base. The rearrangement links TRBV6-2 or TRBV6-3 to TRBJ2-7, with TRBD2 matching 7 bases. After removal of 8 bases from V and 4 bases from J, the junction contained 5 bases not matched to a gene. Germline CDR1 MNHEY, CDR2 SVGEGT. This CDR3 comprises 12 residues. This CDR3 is CASVSSGYEQYF. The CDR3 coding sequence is TGTGCCAGCGTTTCTAGCGGTTACGAGCAGTACTTC.

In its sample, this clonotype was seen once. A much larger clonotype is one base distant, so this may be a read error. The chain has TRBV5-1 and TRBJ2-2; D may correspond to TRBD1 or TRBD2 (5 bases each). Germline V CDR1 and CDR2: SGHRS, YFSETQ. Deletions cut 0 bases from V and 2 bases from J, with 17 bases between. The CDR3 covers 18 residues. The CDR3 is CASSLEALAGINTGELFF. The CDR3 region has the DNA TGCGCCAGCAGCTTGGAAGCCCTAGCAGGGATCAACACCGGGGAGCTGTTTTTT.

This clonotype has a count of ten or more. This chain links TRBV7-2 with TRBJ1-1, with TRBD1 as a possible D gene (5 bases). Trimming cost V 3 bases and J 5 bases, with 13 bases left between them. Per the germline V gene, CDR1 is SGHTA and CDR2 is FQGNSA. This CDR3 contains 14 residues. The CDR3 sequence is CASSFGGGGTEAFF. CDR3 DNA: TGTGCCAGCAGCTTTGGGGGAGGTGGAACTGAAGCTTTCTTT.

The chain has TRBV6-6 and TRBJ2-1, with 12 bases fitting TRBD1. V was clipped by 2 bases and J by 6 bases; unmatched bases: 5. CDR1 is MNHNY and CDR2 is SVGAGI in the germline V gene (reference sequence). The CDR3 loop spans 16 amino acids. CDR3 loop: CASSYGTGGEGNEQFF. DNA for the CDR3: TGTGCCAGCAGTTACGGGACAGGGGGCGAGGGCAATGAGCAGTTCTTC.

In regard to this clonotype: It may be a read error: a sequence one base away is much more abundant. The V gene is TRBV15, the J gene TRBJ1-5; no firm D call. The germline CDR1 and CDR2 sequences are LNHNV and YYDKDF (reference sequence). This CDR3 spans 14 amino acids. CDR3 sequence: CATGSNGVRQPQHF. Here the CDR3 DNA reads TGTGCCACCGGCAGTAATGGGGTTCGACAGCCCCAGCATTTT.

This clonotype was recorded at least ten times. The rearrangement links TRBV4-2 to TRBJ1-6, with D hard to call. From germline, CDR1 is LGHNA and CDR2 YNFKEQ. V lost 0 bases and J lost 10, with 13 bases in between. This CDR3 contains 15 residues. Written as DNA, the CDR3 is TGTGCCAGCAGCCAAGACACCACCAACCGGTCACCCCTCCACTTT. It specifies CASSQDTTNRSPLHF.

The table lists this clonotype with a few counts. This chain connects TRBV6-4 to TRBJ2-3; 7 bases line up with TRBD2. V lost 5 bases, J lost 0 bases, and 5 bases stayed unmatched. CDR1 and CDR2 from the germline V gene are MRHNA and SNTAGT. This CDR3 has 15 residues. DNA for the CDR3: TGTGCCAGCAGTCCCTTGGGGGGGAGCACAGATACGCAGTATTTT. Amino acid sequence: CASSPLGGSTDTQYF.

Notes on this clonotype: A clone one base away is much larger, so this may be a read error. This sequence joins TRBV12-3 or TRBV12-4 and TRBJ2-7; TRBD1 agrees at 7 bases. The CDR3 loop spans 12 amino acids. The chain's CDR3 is CASSFYRQGRHF. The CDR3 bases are TGTGCCAGCAGTTTCTATCGACAGGGCCGCCACTTC.

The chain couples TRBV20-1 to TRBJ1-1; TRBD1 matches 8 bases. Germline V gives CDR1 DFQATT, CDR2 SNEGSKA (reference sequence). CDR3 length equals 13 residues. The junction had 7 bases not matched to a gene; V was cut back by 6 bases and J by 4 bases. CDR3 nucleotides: TGCAGTGCCGAGAGAGACAGGGGCACTGAAGCTTTCTTT. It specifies CSAERDRGTEAFF.

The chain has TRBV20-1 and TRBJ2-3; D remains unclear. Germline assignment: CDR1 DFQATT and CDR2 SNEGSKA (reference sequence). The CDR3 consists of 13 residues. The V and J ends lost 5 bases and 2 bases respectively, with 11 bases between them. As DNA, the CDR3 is TGCAGTGCTGTGGAACCACTCACAGATACGCAGTATTTT. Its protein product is CSAVEPLTDTQYF.

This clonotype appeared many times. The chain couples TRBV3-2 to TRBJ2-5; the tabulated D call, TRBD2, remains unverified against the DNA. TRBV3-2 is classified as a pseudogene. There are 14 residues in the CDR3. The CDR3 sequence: CASSQESGEETQYF. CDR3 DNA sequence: TGTGCCAGCAGCCAAGAGAGCGGAGAAGAGACCCAGTACTTC.

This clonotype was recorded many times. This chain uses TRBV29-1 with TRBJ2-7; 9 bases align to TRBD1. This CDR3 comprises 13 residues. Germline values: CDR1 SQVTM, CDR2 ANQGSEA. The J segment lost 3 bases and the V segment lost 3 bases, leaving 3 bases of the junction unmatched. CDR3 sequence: CSVDGTGSYEQYF. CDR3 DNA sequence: TGCAGCGTTGACGGGACAGGGAGCTACGAGCAGTACTTC.

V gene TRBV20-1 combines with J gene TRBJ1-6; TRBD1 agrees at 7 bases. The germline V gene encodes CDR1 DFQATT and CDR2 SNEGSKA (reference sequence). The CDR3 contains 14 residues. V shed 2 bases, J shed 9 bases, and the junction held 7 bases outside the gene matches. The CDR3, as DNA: TGCAGTGCTAGATCCTCCCAGGGGGGTTCACCCCTCCACTTT. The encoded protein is CSARSSQGGSPLHF.